This TCR beta chain was captured by sequencing in a study of CD8 T cells in Susac syndrome. The V and J ends lost 5 bases and 8 bases respectively, with 6 bases between them. Germline values: CDR1 KGHDR, CDR2 SFDVKD. This CDR3 comprises 11 residues. RNA in amounts of roughly 0.5 to 1 ug was reverse transcribed with random hexamers. TCRdb redid the calling of the immunoSEQ multiplex PCR reads with MiXCR, one entry per CDR3 protein. The sample lists 120,000 to 150,000 distinct CDR3 sequences, approximately 95% seen once, with approximately 0.11% in the top ten. The material sequenced was CD4+ T cells from PBMCs. The chain couples TRBV24-1 to TRBJ2-1; no definite D call. This receptor was identified in a human donor with multiple sclerosis. DNA of the CDR3: TGTGCCACCAGTGTTGGGCATGAGCAGTTCTTC. Translating it yields CATSVGHEQFF.